The rows below give T cell receptor beta chains drawn from one sample of a study of T-cell reconstitution after alpha-beta-depleted transplantation in children. TCRdb called the PCR reads again in MiXCR, with one record for every CDR3 protein. Of about 640,000 distinct CDR3 sequences detected, roughly 17% appear once; the ten largest clones hold under 1.2%. The input for sequencing was PBMCs from the stem cell graft donor, taken from the stem cell graft. Source of these receptors: a human donor who donated a stem cell graft to a child with acute myeloid leukemia. The CDR3 runs from the conserved cysteine through the conserved F or W. The D gene is left open where the match is weak. Clone size, where shown, is once, few, many, or a class for clones that have expanded.

V	size	D	J	DNA	CDR3
TRBV6-2/TRBV6-3	many	.	TRBJ2-7	TGTGCCAGCAGTCAACGGTCGTTTGGAGGTGACGAGCAGTACTTC	CASSQRSFGGDEQYF
TRBV28	.	.	TRBJ1-2	TGTGCCAACGGAGGCCCTGGGAAGGCTGGCTACACCTTC	CANGGPGKAGYTF
TRBV6-2/TRBV6-3	.	TRBD2	TRBJ2-1	TGTGCCAGCAGTTATTTACTAGCGGGAGACGCCTCCTACAATGAGCAGTTCTTC	CASSYLLAGDASYNEQFF
TRBV6-1	.	.	TRBJ2-7	TGTGCCAGCATGGAACAGTTTGCTTACGAGCAGTACTTC	CASMEQFAYEQYF
TRBV5-4	.	TRBD2	TRBJ2-2	TGTGCCAGCAGCCCGGGACTAGCGGTGACGAACACCGGGGAGCTGTTTTTT	CASSPGLAVTNTGELFF
TRBV5-5	few	TRBD1	TRBJ2-3	TGTGCCAGCAGCTCCGGGACAGGGGGCGCGGGGTATAAGCAGTATTTT	CASSSGTGGAGYKQYF
TRBV7-6	.	TRBD1	TRBJ1-5	TGTGCCAGCAGCTCTAGTCACAGGGGGAATCAGCCCCAGCATTTT	CASSSSHRGNQPQHF
TRBV5-1	.	.	TRBJ1-4	TGCGCCAGCAGCTTGGATTCGCCAGATAATGAAAAACTGTTTTTT	CASSLDSPDNEKLFF
TRBV20-1	many	TRBD2	TRBJ2-7	TGCAGTGCTAGAGAATGGGGGGGGTACGAGCAGTACTTC	CSAREWGGYEQYF
TRBV29-1	many	.	TRBJ2-2	TGCAGCGTTGACGGACCAGAGAACACCGGGGAGCTGTTTTTT	CSVDGPENTGELFF
TRBV20-1	many	.	TRBJ1-4	TGCAGTGCCCCGGCTTACCAAGGTGAAAAACTGTTTTTT	CSAPAYQGEKLFF
TRBV5-1	.	TRBD2	TRBJ2-1	TGCGCCAGCAGCTCGGGTCGGGGGGGCTTTGGCAATGAGCAGTTCTTC	CASSSGRGGFGNEQFF
TRBV7-2	few	TRBD2	TRBJ2-3	TGTGCCAGCGAGAACCCGTTTATGGGGGGGTATGGGGATACGCAGTATTTT	CASENPFMGGYGDTQYF
TRBV7-2	.	.	TRBJ1-5	TGTGCCAGCAGCTCCCTCGGGGGCTATAGCAATCAGCCCCAGCATTTT	CASSSLGGYSNQPQHF
TRBV7-9	few	.	TRBJ2-5	TGTGCCAGCAGCCGGTACCAAGAGACCCAGTACTTC	CASSRYQETQYF
TRBV21-1	.	.	TRBJ2-7	TGTGCCAGCAGCAAAGCGGGACATAGGGCCTACGAGCAGTACTTC	CASSKAGHRAYEQYF
TRBV7-2	many	.	TRBJ2-7	TGTGCCAGCAAGGTGGCAGGCGGGTACGAGCAGTACTTC	CASKVAGGYEQYF
TRBV10-3	few	.	TRBJ2-5	TGTGCCATCAGCGACCGGAAGCAAGGAGAGACCCAGTACTTC	CAISDRKQGETQYF
TRBV4-3	.	TRBD1	TRBJ1-1	TGCGCCAGCAGCCGGCGAGGACAGGGATTAAACACTGAAGCTTTCTTT	CASSRRGQGLNTEAFF
TRBV15	many	.	TRBJ2-5	TGTGCCACCAGCAGAGCCCGTAGCGGAGGAGAGACCCAGTACTTC	CATSRARSGGETQYF
TRBV6-5	many	TRBD1	TRBJ2-5	TGTGCCAGCAGTTACTCTTGGGACAGGACACAAGAGACCCAGTACTTC	CASSYSWDRTQETQYF